This T cell receptor (beta chain) was retrieved from a study of type 1 regulatory T cells. Study-level background: An in vitro protocol generated T-allo10, a Tr1-enriched, alloantigen-specific CD4 T cell product. Study conclusions and caveats: Tr1 cells had a more restricted TCR repertoire than non-Tr1 cells.

Note on this clonotype: What it recognizes is unknown.

CDR3 length: 13 amino acids. Germline CDR1 reads DFQATT; CDR2 reads SNEGSKA (reference sequence). Trimming cost V 3 bases and J 2 bases; bases outside gene matches: 4. TCRdb recomputed calls from the reads with MiXCR, one row per CDR3 protein. Of about 42,000 distinct CDR3 sequences in the sample, approximately 12% were seen once. The source is a human donor in good health. The chain is built from TRBV20-1 and TRBJ2-7; 7 bases map to TRBD2. The sequenced sample was cultured non-Tr1 T cells, either the whole culture or a sorted T cell fraction (not recorded which). The CDR3 DNA is TGCAGTGCTAGCGGACTAGACCCCTACGAGCAGTACTTC. As protein: CSASGLDPYEQYF.